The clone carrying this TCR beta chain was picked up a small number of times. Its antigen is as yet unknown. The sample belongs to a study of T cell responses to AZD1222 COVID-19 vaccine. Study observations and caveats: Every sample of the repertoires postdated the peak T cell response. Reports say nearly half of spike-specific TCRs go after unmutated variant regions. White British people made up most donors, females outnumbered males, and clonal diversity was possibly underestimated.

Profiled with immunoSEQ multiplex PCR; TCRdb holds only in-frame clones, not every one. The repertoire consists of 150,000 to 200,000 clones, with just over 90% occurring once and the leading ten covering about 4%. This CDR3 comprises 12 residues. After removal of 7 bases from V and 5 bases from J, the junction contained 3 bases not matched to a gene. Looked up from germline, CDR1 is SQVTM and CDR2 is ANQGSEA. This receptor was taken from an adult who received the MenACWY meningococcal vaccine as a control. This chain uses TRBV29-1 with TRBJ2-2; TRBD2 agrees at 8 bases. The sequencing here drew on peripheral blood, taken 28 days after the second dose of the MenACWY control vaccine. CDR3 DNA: TGCAGCGGGGGACTAGGTACCGGGGAGCTGTTTTTT. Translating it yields CSGGLGTGELFF.